This T cell receptor (beta chain) was profiled in a study of monozygotic twins with inflammatory bowel disease. Reprocessing the 5' RACE reads, TCRdb reports a single entry for every CDR3 protein and omits DNA. Its table records 200,000 to 250,000 distinct CDR3 sequences. The sequenced sample consisted of blood. This sequence originates from a human donor with ulcerative colitis or Crohn's disease, or a healthy co-twin of an affected twin (not recorded which).

The CDR3 sequence: CASSLQNPSGANVLTF. The chain is built from TRBV5-1 and TRBJ2-6. Germline V CDR1 and CDR2: SGHRS, YFSETQ. The CDR3 spans 16 residues.